The following is a TCR beta chain sequence with its context. The clone's antigen remains unknown. No much larger clone exists at a distance of one base, and base qualities are not known. CDR1 LGHNA and CDR2 YSLEER were looked up in the germline V gene. V lost 4 bases and J lost 3 bases, and the count of bases not matched to a germline gene is 6. Taken from cysteine to phenylalanine, the CDR3 has 14 residues. The DNA shown is the 42-base CDR3, in frame from base 1. Per the publication, the treatment or condition label means: allogeneic hematopoietic cell transplantation with graft depleted of TCRalphabeta T cells and CD19 B cells. TCRalphabeta/CD19-depleted allogeneic hematopoietic cell grafts were given to the transplant recipients, all of whom were children. Receptors were amplified or captured by PCR. The listed sequencing device is Illumina HiSeq 2500. TCR library preparation used molecular barcoding, with unique molecular identifiers applied to normalize quantification of the TCRbeta repertoire. Clones were called with MiXCR by TCRdb after fastp trimmed the public reads at Q25, and only in-frame beta chains were retained. Rows are combined by CDR3 protein, so each entry shows the most common genes and DNA. The sample has 800,000 to 1,000,000 distinct CDR3 sequences on record, 25% to 30% of them singletons. The ten largest make up roughly 31% of the sample.

These data come from a study of T-cell reconstitution after alpha-beta-depleted transplantation in children (dated by TCRdb to the mid-2010s). Notes on the research overall: Using TCR repertoire profiling, the study quantitatively followed how T-cell immune reconstitution unfolded in children after TCRalphabeta/CD19-depleted allogeneic hematopoietic cell transplantation. The paper as a whole reports these results and caveats: About two months after transplant, the apparently early recovery of alphabetaT-cell counts reportedly depended on just several hundred clones that had expanded rapidly and came from non-depleted graft cells. Over subsequent months, a decline in hyperexpanded clone frequencies was noted, and after one year, T-cell counts and TCRbeta diversity were mostly ascribed to newly produced T cells. In some patients, the high TCRbeta diversity seen at day 60 was put down to recipient T cells and intrathymic progenitors that had survived conditioning.

The source is a boy in the first two years of life who had a stem cell transplant for SCID, so the T cells may come from the graft donor. Sequences were derived from PBMCs, mostly from graft donor cells, sampled 360 days after TCRalphabeta/CD19-depleted stem cell transplant. The chain joins TRBV4-3 to TRBJ2-7; 7 nucleotides in the junction match TRBD1. At the DNA level, the sequence is TGCGCCAGCAGCCCTTGGACAGGTGACTACGAGCAGTACTTC. This codes for CASSPWTGDYEQYF.